The clone carrying this T cell receptor (beta chain) was counted only a few times. The record originates from a study of blood T cell repertoires in COVID-19. V was shortened by 3 bases and J by 3 bases, with 12 bases between the two germline ends. Germline V gene lookup returns CDR1 LNHDA and CDR2 SQIVND (reference sequence). There are 15 residues in the CDR3. Method: immunoSEQ multiplex PCR; TCRdb's copy keeps in-frame clones and lacks some. The table includes more than 65,000 clones, just under 80% detected once. This chain connects TRBV19 to TRBJ1-5; D remains unclear. This sequence originates from a woman aged 60-75 years with acute or convalescent COVID-19. What was sequenced was peripheral blood. As DNA, the CDR3 is TGTGCCAGTAGTATGGGCAGGCGCACCAATCAGCCCCAGCATTTT. Encoded protein: CASSMGRRTNQPQHF.